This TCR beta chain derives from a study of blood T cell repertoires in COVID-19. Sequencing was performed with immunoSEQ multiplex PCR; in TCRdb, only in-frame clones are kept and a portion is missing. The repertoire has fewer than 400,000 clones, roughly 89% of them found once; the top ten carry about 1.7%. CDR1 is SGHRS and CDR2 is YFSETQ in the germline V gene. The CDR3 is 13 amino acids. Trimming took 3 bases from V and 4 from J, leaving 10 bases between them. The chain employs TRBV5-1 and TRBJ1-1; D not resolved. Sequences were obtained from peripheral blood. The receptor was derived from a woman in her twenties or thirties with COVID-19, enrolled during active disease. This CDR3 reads CASSWERGTEAFF. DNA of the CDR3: TGCGCCAGCAGCTGGGAGCGAGGCACTGAAGCTTTCTTT.